This passage covers 20 T cell receptor beta chains from one sample sequenced in a study of shared clonotypes between healthy human individuals. Positively selected for CCR7, the CD45RO-negative cells used as naive CD8 cells excluded terminally differentiated effector memory CD45RA+ cells. Sequenced by immunoSEQ multiplex PCR; TCRdb stores in-frame clones only, minus some. The sample consists of over 2,000,000 clones, approximately 92% of them appearing once. Sequences were obtained from naive CD8+ T cells from PBMCs. These receptors were obtained from a man between 18 and 35 years old in good health. Some clones in this sample may be carry-over from other donors' samples.

The chain links TRBV28 to TRBJ1-2; D perhaps matches TRBD1 (5 bases). The germline gives CDR1 MDHEN, CDR2 SYDVKM. Trimming left V 5 bases short and J 1 base short, with 17 bases between. CDR3 length: 16 amino acids. CDR3 residues: CASSIGGGVGNYGYTF. DNA for the CDR3: TGTGCCAGCAGTATAGGCGGGGGGGTTGGTAACTATGGCTACACCTTC.

This chain joins TRBV27 and TRBJ1-1, with D maybe TRBD1 (5 bases). Trimming cost V 6 bases and J 4 bases, with 9 bases left between them. Germline V gives CDR1 MNHEY, CDR2 SMNVEV (reference sequence). The CDR3 contains 12 residues. The CDR3, as DNA: TGTGCCAGCAGGGGGGTGGGCACTGAAGCTTTCTTT. As protein: CASRGVGTEAFF.

This chain uses TRBV6-1 with TRBJ1-2, with D tentatively TRBD1 (5 bases). Germline CDR1 is MNHNS and CDR2 is SASEGT. Trimming took off 10 bases at V and 4 bases at J, with 19 bases between the two ends. This CDR3 comprises 14 residues. This CDR3 reads CATLKTDSAYGYTF. The CDR3 DNA follows: TGTGCCACCCTAAAGACAGATTCAGCCTATGGCTACACCTTC.

This chain uses TRBV28 with TRBJ2-7; possible D gene TRBD2, 5 bases. The V end lost 3 bases, the J end lost 0 bases, and 15 bases lay between the germline ends. Germline V gene lookup returns CDR1 MDHEN and CDR2 SYDVKM. This CDR3 has 16 amino acids. The CDR3 sequence: CASSFPTSIRSYEQYF. CDR3 nucleotides: TGTGCCAGCAGTTTCCCCACTAGTATCCGCTCCTACGAGCAGTACTTC.

The chain links TRBV27 to TRBJ2-7, with a possible D match to TRBD1 (5 bases). Trimming took 3 bases from V and 5 from J, leaving 14 bases between them. The V gene's germline CDR1 is MNHEY and CDR2 SMNVEV (reference sequence). This CDR3 has 14 residues. CDR3 nucleotides: TGTGCCAGCAGTTTCCCGGACAACCAAAACGAGCAGTACTTC. Translated: CASSFPDNQNEQYF.

In regard to this clone: The sample contains more than one DNA sequence encoding this CDR3. The DNA of the CDR3 is TGTGCCAGCAGCTTAGGGAGGGGGGCAGATACGCAGTATTTT. It encodes CASSLGRGADTQYF. This chain links TRBV7-6 with TRBJ2-3; D may match TRBD1 or TRBD2 (6 bases each). CDR1 and CDR2 from the germline V gene are SGHVS and FNYEAQ. This CDR3 is built from 14 residues. Trimming took off 1 base at V and 4 bases at J, with 9 bases between the two ends.

The V call is TRBV5-1, the J call TRBJ2-7; 8 nucleotides match TRBD1. Losses at the gene ends were 1 base for V and 3 bases for J; bases not matched to a gene: 6. CDR1 and CDR2 from the germline V gene are SGHRS and YFSETQ. The CDR3 is made up of 15 amino acids. The CDR3 nucleotides are TGCGCCAGCAGCTTGTGGACAGGGAATCTCTACGAGCAGTACTTC. Translating gives CASSLWTGNLYEQYF.

V gene TRBV28 combines with J gene TRBJ2-4, with no clear D. Germline V gives CDR1 MDHEN, CDR2 SYDVKM. Trimming pared 4 bases from V and 5 bases from J, leaving 12 bases between. CDR3 length: 14 residues. Here the CDR3 reads CASSSPVSQNIQYF. The CDR3 DNA follows: TGTGCCAGCAGTTCTCCAGTTTCGCAAAACATTCAGTACTTC.

This chain uses TRBV4-3 with TRBJ2-7, with 9 bases lining up with TRBD2. Per the germline V gene, CDR1 is LGHNA and CDR2 is YSLEER. The CDR3 sequence is 17 residues long. J lost 4 bases, V lost 1 base, and 11 bases had no gene match. In DNA form, the CDR3 reads TGCGCCAGCAGCCAAGTCTTTTCCCCGACTAGCGGTTACGAGCAGTACTTC. Amino acids: CASSQVFSPTSGYEQYF.

This clone showed up just once. CDR3 sequence reads: CASSLSGGQGAGNEQFF. The CDR3 DNA follows: TGTGCCAGCAGCTTAAGTGGGGGACAGGGGGCCGGGAATGAGCAGTTCTTC. This chain links TRBV9 with TRBJ2-1; the match to TRBD1 covers 12 bases. Looked up from germline, CDR1 is SGDLS and CDR2 is YYNGEE. The V gene end was trimmed by 4 bases and the J gene end by 7 bases; junction bases not matched to a gene: 12. The CDR3 covers 17 residues. Drawing the rest from reference TRBV9 and TRBJ2-1, the complete variable domain is DSGVTQTPKHLITATGQRVTLRCSPRSGDLSVYWYQQSLDQGLQFLIQYYNGEERAKGNILERFSAQQFPDLHSELNLSSLELGDSALYFCASSLSGGQGAGNEQFFGPGTRLTVL.

This clone has a single count. The chain has TRBV27 and TRBJ2-3; tentative D call: TRBD2 (5 bases). CDR1 MNHEY and CDR2 SMNVEV come from the germline V gene (reference sequence). CDR3 length equals 16 residues. Trimming removed 6 bases at V and 2 bases at J, with 18 bases between. The CDR3 is CASRLRFSGVTDTQYF. CDR3 sequence (DNA): TGTGCCAGCAGACTTAGATTCAGCGGAGTCACAGATACGCAGTATTTT.

The chain links TRBV27 to TRBJ1-2, with D uncertain. There are 12 residues in the CDR3. Trimming shortened V by 7 bases and J by 10 bases, and 16 bases separated the two germline ends. Germline V CDR1 and CDR2: MNHEY, SMNVEV (reference sequence). The CDR3 DNA reads as TGTGCCAGCATGCGGGATGGGGAGGACTACACCTTC. Protein product: CASMRDGEDYTF.

This clone has a handful of counts. The V call is TRBV19, the J call TRBJ1-5; D not resolved. The CDR3 contains 15 residues. CDR1 and CDR2 (germline): LNHDA, SQIVND (reference sequence). V gave up 6 bases and J gave up 4 bases, with 16 bases separating them. The CDR3 is CASSGYVPLNQPQHF. DNA for the CDR3: TGTGCCAGTAGCGGGTACGTACCCCTTAATCAGCCCCAGCATTTT.

This chain links TRBV6-5 with TRBJ2-7, with TRBD2 identical over 7 bases. From germline, CDR1 is MNHEY and CDR2 SVGAGI. The CDR3 runs 13 residues. Unmatched junction bases numbered 7, after V lost 6 bases and J lost 5 bases. The CDR3 here is CASSFYRGDEQYF. The DNA of the CDR3 is TGTGCCAGCAGCTTTTACCGGGGGGACGAGCAGTACTTC.

Only one count was recorded for this clone. The chain carries TRBV6-1 and TRBJ2-5, with 10 bases aligning to TRBD2. CDR3 length equals 14 residues. From germline, CDR1 is MNHNS and CDR2 SASEGT. With 10 bases clipped from V and 4 bases from J, the junction kept 9 bases outside the gene matches. CDR3 sequence (DNA): TGTGCCAACCAAGCGGGAGGGCCGGGAGAGACCCAGTACTTC. It translates to CANQAGGPGETQYF.

Concerning this clone itself: The sample has other DNA sequences that encode this CDR3 too. In nucleotides, the CDR3 is TGTGCCAGCAGTTTATTCTTAGGGGCCTACGAGCAGTACTTC. It codes for CASSLFLGAYEQYF. The chain uses TRBV27 and TRBJ2-7, with D maybe TRBD1 (5 bases). V lost 1 base, J lost 2 bases, and 9 bases lay in between. Germline CDR1 is MNHEY and CDR2 is SMNVEV (reference sequence). CDR3 length: 14 amino acids.

The V gene is TRBV6-5, the J gene TRBJ2-7, with 8 bases identical to TRBD2. After removal of 2 bases from V and 5 bases from J, the junction contained 11 bases not matched to a gene. CDR3 length: 16 amino acids. Germline CDR1 reads MNHEY; CDR2 reads SVGAGI. DNA for the CDR3: TGTGCCAGCAGTTACAATCTACCCGGACTAGCTGACGAGCAGTACTTC. Encoded protein: CASSYNLPGLADEQYF.

The CDR3 here is CASSLEVAGASYNEQFF. CDR3 in DNA: TGCGCCAGCAGCTTGGAGGTAGCGGGGGCCTCCTACAATGAGCAGTTCTTC. The chain has TRBV5-1 and TRBJ2-1, with TRBD2 matching over 9 bases. J was trimmed by 0 bases and V by 0 bases; bases with no gene match: 4. CDR1 and CDR2 from the germline V gene are SGHRS and YFSETQ. This CDR3 comprises 17 residues.

The rearrangement joins TRBV29-1 to TRBJ2-1; no clear D. The germline CDR1 and CDR2 sequences are SQVTM and ANQGSEA. V lost 5 bases and J 8 bases, leaving 4 bases between the germline ends. The CDR3 loop spans 9 amino acids. The CDR3 sequence: CSVTDEQFF. CDR3 nucleotide sequence: TGCAGCGTTACGGATGAGCAGTTCTTC.

J is TRBJ2-5 and V is TRBV30; the match to TRBD2 covers 12 bases. The CDR3 covers 12 residues. V lost 4 bases and J lost 11; bases outside the gene matches: 5. Germline-derived CDR1 and CDR2 are GTSNPN and SVGIG (reference sequence). The CDR3 sequence: CAWKSSGREQYF. The CDR3 nucleotides are TGTGCCTGGAAGTCTAGCGGGAGGGAGCAGTACTTC.